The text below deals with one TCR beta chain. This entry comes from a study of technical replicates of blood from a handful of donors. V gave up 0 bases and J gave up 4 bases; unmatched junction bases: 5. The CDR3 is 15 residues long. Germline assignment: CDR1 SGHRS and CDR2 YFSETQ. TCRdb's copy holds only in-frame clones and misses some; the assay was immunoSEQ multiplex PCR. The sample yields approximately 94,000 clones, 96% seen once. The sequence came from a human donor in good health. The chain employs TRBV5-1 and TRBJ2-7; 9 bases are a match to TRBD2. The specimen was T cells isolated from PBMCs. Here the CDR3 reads CASSLGSSGIYEQYF. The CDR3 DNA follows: TGCGCCAGCAGCTTGGGGTCTAGCGGGATATACGAGCAGTACTTC.